The text below deals with one T cell receptor (beta chain). These data come from a study of preoperative IRX-2 immunotherapy in early breast cancer. Sample treatment: preoperative locoregional IRX-2 cytokine immunotherapy. This phase Ib study tested locoregional IRX-2 cytokine immunotherapy given before surgery. V was shortened by 6 bases and J by 4 bases, with 12 bases between the two germline ends. The length of the CDR3 is 14 residues. Per the germline V gene, CDR1 is LNHDA and CDR2 is SQIVND (reference sequence). Using immunoSEQ multiplex PCR, the repertoire was profiled, and TCRdb retains in-frame clones only, with some absent. In the table there are fewer than 35,000 clones, 85% to 90% of which are singletons.

The origin of this receptor is a human donor with breast cancer. The gene calls are TRBV19 and TRBJ1-4; D ambiguous. The starting material was tumor tissue, obtained after IRX-2 immunotherapy. CDR3 DNA sequence: TGTGCCAGTAGCCCCTTTTGGGGTAATGAAAAACTGTTTTTT. Protein: CASSPFWGNEKLFF.